Included here is one T cell receptor beta chain sequence, with context. This sample was taken from a study of shared clonotypes between healthy human individuals. Using immunoSEQ multiplex PCR, the repertoire was profiled, and TCRdb retains in-frame clones only, with some absent. The sample gives roughly 500,000 clones, about 95% of which show up once; 0.06% is in the top ten. The germline CDR1 and CDR2 sequences are SGHRS and YFSETQ. The CDR3 loop spans 13 amino acids. Trimming pared 2 bases from V and 3 bases from J, leaving 9 bases between. This TCR was sampled from a woman in her 30s in good health. Sequencing was carried out using naive CD4+ T cells sorted from blood. The subset was: CD45RA+ positively selected. J is TRBJ2-7 and V is TRBV5-1; D perhaps matches TRBD1 (6 bases). The CDR3 DNA follows: TGCGCCAGCAGCTTAAAACAGGGCTACGAGCAGTACTTC. Its translation: CASSLKQGYEQYF.